A single sample gave rise to the 19 T cell receptor beta chains below, sequenced in a study of T cells after yellow fever vaccination. TCRdb itself ran the 5' RACE reads through MiXCR, one entry per CDR3 protein. The sample lists 200,000 to 300,000 distinct CDR3 sequences, about 3.9% occurring once. The sample in question was PBMCs, obtained 15 days after the yellow fever booster vaccination. These receptors were collected from a man aged 18 to 30 who received the YFV17D yellow fever vaccine.

This clonotype was recorded at least ten times. J is TRBJ2-7 and V is TRBV4-3, with D maybe TRBD1 (6 bases). CDR1 and CDR2 (germline): LGHNA, YSLEER. The CDR3 runs 15 residues. V gave up 0 bases and J gave up 1 base, with 10 bases separating them. The CDR3 bases are TGCGCCAGCAGCCAAGAGTGGACAGTATCCTACGAGCAGTACTTC. Translating it yields CASSQEWTVSYEQYF.

This clonotype has at least ten counts. The chain is built from TRBV10-3 and TRBJ2-1; D possibly uses TRBD1 or TRBD2 (6 bases each). The CDR3 is 15 residues long. Deletions cut 8 bases from V and 1 base from J, with 15 bases between. The germline gives CDR1 ENHRY, CDR2 SYGVKD. CDR3 nucleotides: TGTGCCATCTCGGGAGACAGGTTGTCCTACAATGAGCAGTTCTTC. Encoded protein: CAISGDRLSYNEQFF.

This clonotype was observed many times. This chain joins TRBV14 and TRBJ1-1, with D possibly matching TRBD1 (6 bases). Germline lookup yields CDR1 SGHDN and CDR2 FVKESK. The CDR3 consists of 16 residues. Trimming took off 4 bases at V and 0 bases at J, with 15 bases between the two ends. As DNA, the CDR3 is TGTGCCAGCAGCCCTTATACGGGGGCGGTGAACACTGAAGCTTTCTTT. This sequence encodes CASSPYTGAVNTEAFF.

This clonotype was seen at least ten times. The chain combines TRBV7-9 with TRBJ1-1, with D hard to call. This CDR3 comprises 13 residues. V gave up 6 bases and J gave up 1 base, with 9 bases separating them. Germline CDR1 SEHNR, CDR2 FQNEAQ (reference sequence). The DNA for the CDR3 is TGTGCCAGCAGGTCTACGGGGAACACTGAAGCTTTCTTT. The encoded protein is CASRSTGNTEAFF.

This clonotype was recorded many times. The chain links TRBV4-2 to TRBJ2-5, with D possibly matching TRBD1 (5 bases). CDR3 length: 13 residues. The V end lost 0 bases, the J end lost 4 bases, and 6 bases lay between the germline ends. Germline CDR1 and CDR2: LGHNA and YNFKEQ. CDR3 residues: CASSQEGRETQYF. DNA of the CDR3: TGTGCCAGCAGCCAAGAGGGGCGAGAGACCCAGTACTTC.

This clonotype was counted at least ten times. V usage is TRBV20-1 and J usage is TRBJ2-1; 9 nucleotides line up with TRBD2. CDR1 is DFQATT and CDR2 is SNEGSKA in the germline V gene (reference sequence). The CDR3 totals 16 residues. Trimming cost V 4 bases and J 3 bases; bases outside gene matches: 10. The CDR3 spells CSAKNSGGGGYNEQFF. The DNA for the CDR3 is TGCAGTGCTAAAAATTCCGGCGGGGGGGGCTACAATGAGCAGTTCTTC.

This clonotype was detected many times. The chain couples TRBV19 to TRBJ2-2; 12 nucleotides agree with TRBD1. This CDR3 region has 19 residues. Germline V gene data show CDR1 as LNHDA and CDR2 as SQIVND (reference sequence). After removal of 0 bases from V and 6 bases from J, the junction contained 11 bases not matched to a gene. The CDR3 loop reads CASSIDRGTGGRRSGELFF. The CDR3 nucleotides read TGTGCCAGTAGTATAGATAGGGGGACAGGGGGCCGGCGATCCGGGGAGCTGTTTTTT.

This clonotype was found once. A read error may explain this, as a much larger clone is one base away. The rearrangement links TRBV5-1 to TRBJ2-3; D remains unclear. The last part of the DNA fits TRBJ1-5 better; the J call may be wrong. This CDR3 is built from 15 residues. Per germline, CDR1 SGHRS and CDR2 YFSETQ. The CDR3 spells CASSRRAASTDTQHF. CDR3 coding DNA: TGCGCCAGCAGCCGCCGGGCGGCTAGCACAGATACGCAGCATTTT.

This clonotype was observed many times. This chain uses TRBV6-5 with TRBJ1-6, with D possibly being TRBD1 (5 bases). The CDR3 is 14 residues long. Per the germline V gene, CDR1 is MNHEY and CDR2 is SVGAGI. Trimming cost V 4 bases and J 9 bases, with 13 bases left between them. The CDR3 is CASSWGILGSPLHF. In nucleotides, the CDR3 is TGTGCCAGCAGTTGGGGGATTCTGGGTTCACCCCTCCACTTT.

This clonotype came up many times. The chain combines TRBV20-1 with TRBJ1-1; the match to TRBD1 covers 10 bases. Looked up from germline, CDR1 is DFQATT and CDR2 is SNEGSKA (reference sequence). Trimming cost V 5 bases and J 4 bases; bases outside gene matches: 10. There are 15 residues in the CDR3. This chain's CDR3 is CSAPYRDRGGTEAFF. For the CDR3, the DNA is TGCAGTGCTCCCTACCGGGACAGGGGCGGCACTGAAGCTTTCTTT.

This clonotype was seen many times. The chain carries TRBV20-1 and TRBJ2-4; D gene unclear. The CDR3 is 13 amino acids. CDR1 is DFQATT and CDR2 is SNEGSKA in the germline V gene (reference sequence). The V end lost 2 bases, the J end lost 0 bases, and 5 bases lay between the germline ends. Written as DNA, the CDR3 is TGCAGTGCTAGACAGAGAGCCAAAAACATTCAGTACTTC. It is translated as CSARQRAKNIQYF.

This clonotype was recorded many times. The chain carries TRBV7-9 and TRBJ1-1, with D possibly being TRBD1 (5 bases). The germline CDR1 and CDR2 sequences are SEHNR and FQNEAQ (reference sequence). This CDR3 has 17 amino acids. V dropped 5 bases and J dropped 4 bases, with 23 bases sitting between them. CDR3 sequence: CASSPAGVRGAGTEAFF. CDR3 sequence (DNA): TGTGCCAGCAGCCCCGCCGGGGTTAGGGGAGCAGGCACTGAAGCTTTCTTT.

There are many counts of this clonotype. The chain carries TRBV10-3 and TRBJ2-1, with TRBD2 matching over 9 bases. CDR1 and CDR2 from the germline V gene are ENHRY and SYGVKD. The J segment lost 8 bases and the V segment lost 6 bases, leaving 8 bases of the junction unmatched. The CDR3 is made up of 14 amino acids. The CDR3 DNA is TGTGCCATCAGGGCCCTAGCGGGGCGAGATGAGCAGTTCTTC. It encodes CAIRALAGRDEQFF.

This clonotype was detected many times. The chain carries TRBV6-5 and TRBJ1-1; D is unclear. V gave up 8 bases and J gave up 1 base, with 5 bases separating them. This CDR3 spans 11 amino acids. CDR1 is MNHEY and CDR2 is SVGAGI in the germline V gene. The CDR3 coding sequence is TGTGCCAGCCAAAGGAACACTGAAGCTTTCTTT. Residues: CASQRNTEAFF.

This clonotype has at least ten counts. CDR3 nucleotide sequence: TGCGCCAGCAGCCCGACAGGGGGAGTGTGGACTGAAGCTTTCTTT. Residues: CASSPTGGVWTEAFF. V gene TRBV5-1 combines with J gene TRBJ1-1; 9 nucleotides align to TRBD1. In germline, CDR1 is SGHRS, CDR2 YFSETQ. Unmatched junction bases numbered 9, after V lost 4 bases and J lost 5 bases. This CDR3 is built from 15 residues.

V and J are TRBV9 and TRBJ1-3; D remains unclear. The length of the CDR3 is 14 residues. V gave up 0 bases and J gave up 7 bases, with 11 bases separating them. Germline V gene sequence: CDR1 SGDLS, CDR2 YYNGEE. The CDR3 bases are TGTGCCAGCAGCGTAGGAACCTGGTCGAACACCATATATTTT. Translated: CASSVGTWSNTIYF.

This clonotype has ten or more counts. The rearrangement links TRBV13 to TRBJ2-7; 7 bases align to TRBD1. CDR1 and CDR2 (germline): PRHDT, FYEKMQ (reference sequence). The CDR3 sequence is 14 residues long. V dropped 5 bases and J dropped 3; count of bases not matched to a gene: 7. The CDR3, as DNA: TGTGCCAGCAGCGTATCGACAGGGTACTACGAGCAGTACTTC. It codes for CASSVSTGYYEQYF.

The chain is built from TRBV5-6 and TRBJ2-3; D ambiguous. The germline CDR1 and CDR2 sequences are SGHDT and YYEEEE. Trimming removed 0 bases from V and 3 bases from J, with 8 bases in between. The CDR3 is 14 amino acids. CDR3 nucleotide sequence: TGTGCCAGCAGCTTGGTGGTGTCTACAGATACGCAGTATTTT. Translated: CASSLVVSTDTQYF.

This clonotype was seen at least ten times. The V and J genes are TRBV3-1 and TRBJ1-2; D is undetermined. This CDR3 has 12 amino acids. Trimming took 6 bases from V and 4 from J, leaving 9 bases between them. Germline lookup yields CDR1 LGHDT and CDR2 YNNKEL (reference sequence). In nucleotides, the CDR3 is TGTGCCAGCAGTCTGGGGATCTATGGCTACACCTTC. The encoded protein is CASSLGIYGYTF.